Listed below are T cell receptor beta chains from one sample, sequenced in a study of T cell responses to AZD1222 COVID-19 vaccine. The repertoire was sequenced with immunoSEQ multiplex PCR; TCRdb's copy has only in-frame clones and lacks some. Among more than 100,000 clones listed, 80% to 95% were seen once. This specimen consisted of peripheral blood, obtained 28 days after the second AZD1222 dose. The receptor set was obtained from an adult who received the AZD1222 COVID-19 vaccine. Each CDR3 is given with its conserved first and last residue. Each record gives: clone size, V gene, J gene, D gene, CDR3 protein, CDR3 DNA. The D gene is left open where the match is weak. Not every row has a clone size; where given, it reads once, few, many or a size class.

size: NA
V: TRBV30
J: TRBJ1-1
D: NA
CDR3: CAWSLNTEAFF
DNA: TGTGCCTGGAGTTTGAACACTGAAGCTTTCTTT

size: NA
V: TRBV11-3
J: TRBJ2-2
D: TRBD1
CDR3: CASSYDRAGRELFF
DNA: TGTGCCAGCAGTTACGACAGGGCAGGTCGGGAGCTGTTTTTT

size: NA
V: TRBV19
J: TRBJ2-6
D: NA
CDR3: CAIGGANVLTF
DNA: TGTGCCATCGGTGGGGCCAACGTCCTGACTTTC

size: NA
V: TRBV30
J: TRBJ1-1
D: TRBD1
CDR3: CAGQGAYTEAFF
DNA: TGTGCCGGACAGGGGGCATATACTGAAGCTTTCTTT

size: NA
V: TRBV6-5
J: TRBJ1-1
D: NA
CDR3: CASRNTEAFF
DNA: TGTGCCAGCAGAAACACTGAAGCTTTCTTT

size: NA
V: TRBV19
J: TRBJ2-1
D: TRBD2
CDR3: CASRGTGTSQLNEQFF
DNA: TGTGCCAGTAGGGGGACCGGGACTAGTCAGCTCAATGAGCAGTTCTTC

size: NA
V: TRBV2
J: TRBJ2-7
D: NA
CDR3: CATRRGSYEQYF
DNA: TGTGCCACCAGACGGGGTTCCTACGAGCAGTACTTC

size: NA
V: TRBV3-1/TRBV3-2
J: TRBJ1-1
D: TRBD1
CDR3: CASSEQGYGTEAFF
DNA: TGTGCCAGCAGCGAACAGGGGTACGGCACTGAAGCTTTCTTT

size: NA
V: TRBV7-3
J: TRBJ1-1
D: NA
CDR3: CASSPGGGDTEAFF
DNA: TGTGCCAGCAGCCCCGGAGGGGGTGACACTGAAGCTTTCTTT

size: NA
V: TRBV3-1/TRBV3-2
J: TRBJ2-2
D: NA
CDR3: CASSSRGSGTGELFF
DNA: TGTGCCAGCAGCTCACGGGGCTCGGGCACCGGGGAGCTGTTTTTT

size: NA
V: TRBV6-1
J: TRBJ1-1
D: NA
CDR3: CAGGDTFMNTEAFF
DNA: TGTGCCGGGGGGGACACATTCATGAACACTGAAGCTTTCTTT

size: NA
V: TRBV6-5
J: TRBJ2-5
D: NA
CDR3: CASSWGVSQETQYF
DNA: TGTGCCAGCAGCTGGGGAGTCAGCCAAGAGACCCAGTACTTC

size: few
V: TRBV7-9
J: TRBJ1-4
D: NA
CDR3: CASSVRLTNEKLFF
DNA: TGTGCCAGCAGCGTCAGGTTAACTAATGAAAAACTGTTTTTT

size: NA
V: TRBV4-1
J: TRBJ1-2
D: NA
CDR3: CASSQDPRDNGYGYTF
DNA: TGCGCCAGCAGCCAAGATCCCCGGGATAATGGCTATGGCTACACCTTC

size: NA
V: TRBV6-5
J: TRBJ2-3
D: TRBD2
CDR3: CASSYSPSGSTDTQYF
DNA: TGTGCCAGCAGTTACTCCCCTAGCGGGAGTACAGATACGCAGTATTTT

size: NA
V: TRBV6-1
J: TRBJ1-2
D: NA
CDR3: CASSEVLRLNYGYTF
DNA: TGTGCCAGCAGTGAAGTGCTCAGGTTGAACTATGGCTACACCTTC

size: NA
V: TRBV10-2
J: TRBJ2-1
D: TRBD2
CDR3: CASSIPSGGTHEQFF
DNA: TGCGCCAGCAGTATCCCTAGCGGGGGGACACATGAGCAGTTCTTC

size: NA
V: TRBV9
J: TRBJ2-1
D: TRBD2
CDR3: CASSPSLGGVFGEQFF
DNA: TGTGCCAGCAGCCCGAGTCTGGGGGGGGTTTTTGGTGAGCAGTTCTTC

size: NA
V: TRBV3-1/TRBV3-2
J: TRBJ1-2
D: NA
CDR3: CASSQDLLGNGYTF
DNA: TGTGCCAGCAGCCAAGATCTTTTGGGAAATGGCTACACCTTC

size: few
V: TRBV2
J: TRBJ1-6
D: NA
CDR3: CASRREGDSPLHF
DNA: TGTGCCAGCAGAAGGGAGGGGGATTCACCCCTCCACTTT

size: NA
V: TRBV11-2
J: TRBJ1-4
D: TRBD1
CDR3: CASTRGDLNEKLFF
DNA: TGTGCCAGCACCAGGGGGGACCTTAATGAAAAACTGTTTTTT

size: NA
V: TRBV5-5
J: TRBJ1-5
D: TRBD1
CDR3: CASSLSPDRWDQPQHF
DNA: TGTGCCAGCAGCTTGAGTCCGGACAGGTGGGATCAGCCCCAGCATTTT

size: NA
V: TRBV5-5
J: TRBJ2-1
D: NA
CDR3: CASSSPPSSYNEQFF
DNA: TGTGCCAGCAGCTCACCTCCGAGCTCCTACAATGAGCAGTTCTTC

size: NA
V: TRBV25-1
J: TRBJ2-1
D: NA
CDR3: CASSRGGHESQNEQFF
DNA: TGTGCCAGCAGCAGAGGAGGACACGAATCCCAGAATGAGCAGTTCTTC

size: NA
V: TRBV11-1
J: TRBJ2-3
D: NA
CDR3: CASSLGAHSTDTQYF
DNA: TGTGCCAGCAGCTTAGGGGCCCATAGCACAGATACGCAGTATTTT

size: NA
V: TRBV21-1
J: TRBJ2-5
D: NA
CDR3: CASSNPWTDQETQYF
DNA: TGTGCCAGCAGCAACCCTTGGACAGACCAAGAGACCCAGTACTTC

size: NA
V: TRBV5-5
J: TRBJ1-3
D: NA
CDR3: CASSLVPTTGNTIYF
DNA: TGTGCCAGCAGCTTGGTGCCGACGACAGGAAACACCATATATTTT

size: NA
V: TRBV6-1
J: TRBJ1-2
D: NA
CDR3: CASSELGYYGYTF
DNA: TGTGCCAGCAGTGAATTAGGGTACTATGGCTACACCTTC

size: NA
V: TRBV4-1
J: TRBJ1-6
D: NA
CDR3: CASSQDGGPEAGKVNSPLHF
DNA: TGCGCCAGCAGCCAAGATGGGGGACCCGAGGCAGGGAAGGTTAATTCACCCCTCCACTTT

size: NA
V: TRBV29-1
J: TRBJ2-1
D: NA
CDR3: CSGTHSGEQFF
DNA: TGCAGCGGTACTCACTCCGGAGAGCAGTTCTTC

size: NA
V: TRBV2
J: TRBJ1-2
D: TRBD1
CDR3: CASSSGGGGYTF
DNA: TGTGCCAGCAGTTCAGGGGGAGGGGGCTACACCTTC

size: NA
V: TRBV4-3
J: TRBJ2-3
D: NA
CDR3: CASSQGRPGTDTQYF
DNA: TGCGCCAGCAGCCAAGGGCGTCCCGGCACAGATACGCAGTATTTT

size: NA
V: TRBV5-1
J: TRBJ2-3
D: TRBD1
CDR3: CASSLVGTGSSDTQYF
DNA: TGCGCCAGCAGCTTGGTAGGGACAGGTTCGTCAGATACGCAGTATTTT

size: NA
V: TRBV11-3
J: TRBJ2-3
D: NA
CDR3: CASSIGLSGTDTQYF
DNA: TGTGCCAGCAGCATCGGACTCAGCGGCACAGATACGCAGTATTTT

size: NA
V: TRBV24-1
J: TRBJ1-2
D: TRBD1
CDR3: CATSDPGTGGYTF
DNA: TGTGCCACCAGTGACCCCGGGACAGGCGGCTACACCTTC

size: once
V: TRBV19
J: TRBJ2-7
D: TRBD2
CDR3: CASSISGGRYEQYF
DNA: TGTGCCAGTAGTATTAGCGGGGGGCGATACGAGCAGTACTTC

size: NA
V: TRBV11-2
J: TRBJ1-1
D: TRBD1
CDR3: CASSSRQGGFTEAFF
DNA: TGTGCCAGCAGCTCGCGACAGGGGGGGTTTACTGAAGCTTTCTTT

size: few
V: TRBV2
J: TRBJ1-6
D: TRBD1
CDR3: CASSDLIIQGSPYNSPLHF
DNA: TGTGCCAGCAGTGATCTCATTATACAGGGGAGTCCCTATAATTCACCCCTCCACTTT

size: NA
V: TRBV10-3
J: TRBJ2-2
D: NA
CDR3: CAIRLDPANTGELFF
DNA: TGTGCCATCAGACTAGACCCAGCGAACACCGGGGAGCTGTTTTTT

size: NA
V: TRBV3-1/TRBV3-2
J: TRBJ2-1
D: TRBD2
CDR3: CASSRDSGGPYNEQFF
DNA: TGTGCCAGCAGCCGAGACAGCGGGGGGCCTTACAATGAGCAGTTCTTC

size: once
V: TRBV5-1
J: TRBJ1-2
D: NA
CDR3: CASSGDNNYGYTF
DNA: TGCGCCAGCAGCGGAGACAATAACTATGGCTACACCTTC

size: NA
V: TRBV5-1
J: TRBJ2-2
D: TRBD2
CDR3: CASSARLAGGSAGELFF
DNA: TGCGCCAGCAGCGCCCGACTAGCGGGGGGGTCCGCCGGGGAGCTGTTTTTT

size: NA
V: TRBV4-1
J: TRBJ2-7
D: NA
CDR3: CASSQVGDNSYEQYF
DNA: TGCGCCAGCAGCCAAGTAGGGGACAACTCCTACGAGCAGTACTTC

size: NA
V: TRBV19
J: TRBJ2-3
D: TRBD2
CDR3: CASSKASGATDTQYF
DNA: TGTGCCAGTAGTAAGGCTAGCGGGGCTACAGATACGCAGTATTTT

size: NA
V: TRBV5-1
J: TRBJ2-1
D: TRBD2
CDR3: CASKPPGLAGGPGRNEQFF
DNA: TGCGCCAGCAAACCCCCGGGACTAGCGGGAGGGCCAGGTAGGAATGAGCAGTTCTTC

size: NA
V: TRBV7-2
J: TRBJ2-2
D: TRBD1
CDR3: CASSLTGTVTGELFF
DNA: TGTGCCAGCAGCTTAACCGGGACAGTCACCGGGGAGCTGTTTTTT

size: NA
V: TRBV7-8
J: TRBJ1-1
D: NA
CDR3: CASSLAGLGLGAFF
DNA: TGTGCCAGCAGCTTAGCGGGACTGGGGCTTGGAGCTTTCTTT

size: NA
V: TRBV6-6
J: TRBJ2-1
D: NA
CDR3: CASRPTRGLTYNEQFF
DNA: TGTGCCAGCAGGCCCACCAGAGGACTGACGTACAATGAGCAGTTCTTC

size: NA
V: TRBV4-3
J: TRBJ1-5
D: NA
CDR3: CASSHVVDSNQPQHF
DNA: TGCGCCAGCAGCCATGTGGTAGATAGCAATCAGCCCCAGCATTTT

size: NA
V: TRBV28
J: TRBJ1-6
D: NA
CDR3: CASSNSNYNSPLHF
DNA: TGTGCCAGCAGCAACAGCAACTATAATTCACCCCTCCACTTT

size: once
V: TRBV9
J: TRBJ1-3
D: NA
CDR3: CASSVDGSNSGNTIYF
DNA: TGTGCCAGCAGCGTAGACGGGTCCAACTCTGGAAACACCATATATTTT

size: NA
V: TRBV9
J: TRBJ1-1
D: NA
CDR3: CASSVGLLDEAFF
DNA: TGTGCCAGCAGCGTAGGTCTATTGGATGAAGCTTTCTTT

size: NA
V: TRBV2
J: TRBJ1-1
D: NA
CDR3: CASTSVVPDTEAFF
DNA: TGTGCCAGCACTTCTGTGGTCCCGGACACTGAAGCTTTCTTT

size: NA
V: TRBV6-5
J: TRBJ2-5
D: TRBD2
CDR3: CASKIAGASETQYF
DNA: TGTGCCAGCAAGATAGCGGGGGCCTCGGAGACCCAGTACTTC

size: NA
V: TRBV6-5
J: TRBJ1-2
D: TRBD1
CDR3: CASRILTGEGYTF
DNA: TGTGCCAGCAGGATCCTGACAGGGGAAGGCTACACCTTC

size: NA
V: TRBV30
J: TRBJ1-4
D: NA
CDR3: CAWSGSGGEKLFF
DNA: TGTGCCTGGAGTGGGTCGGGGGGCGAAAAACTGTTTTTT

size: NA
V: TRBV5-1
J: TRBJ2-7
D: TRBD2
CDR3: CASSLVSGASYEQYF
DNA: TGCGCCAGCAGCTTGGTTAGCGGGGCCTCCTACGAGCAGTACTTC